This T cell receptor beta chain was sequenced in a study of a mutant IDH1 vaccine in newly diagnosed glioma. The ends were cut back, 7 bases at V and 2 bases at J, with 14 bases in the middle. Germline V gene lookup returns CDR1 SNHLY and CDR2 FYNNEI. The CDR3 extends over 15 amino acids. Time point meaning: week 23, last vaccination. Doses comprised 300 ug of mutant IDH1 20-mer peptide each, plus topical imiquimod. Only in-frame clones appear in the TCRdb table, and some are missing; sequencing was by immunoSEQ multiplex PCR. The sample holds tens of thousands of clones, around 85% seen once. To note about this clone: Its antigen remains unidentified.

The chain links TRBV2 to TRBJ1-4; possibly TRBD1 for D (6 bases). Sequences were derived from PBMCs, sampled from a glioma patient whose treatment included an IDH1 peptide vaccine. This sequence originates from a woman in her forties or fifties with glioma. Here the CDR3 reads CASTQQGTTNEKLFF. The CDR3 region has the DNA TGTGCCAGCACCCAACAGGGAACTACTAATGAAAAACTGTTTTTT.